These 25 T cell receptor beta chains were all obtained from the same sample, sequenced in a study of blood T cell repertoires in COVID-19. The data were produced by immunoSEQ multiplex PCR, yet TCRdb's version contains in-frame clones alone and is incomplete. The data show roughly 380,000 clones, 75% to 90% seen once. The sample comprised peripheral blood. Receptors originate from a woman in her late teens or twenties with acute or convalescent COVID-19.

This rearrangement joins TRBV7-8 to TRBJ1-4; a possible D gene is TRBD1 (6 bases). The germline V and J ends were trimmed by 5 bases and 7 bases, with 17 bases remaining between them. CDR1 is SGHVS, CDR2 FQNEAQ, per germline. CDR3 length: 15 amino acids. CDR3 residues: CASSVDRQEGEKLFF. As DNA, the CDR3 is TGTGCCAGCAGCGTCGACAGGCAAGAGGGTGAAAAACTGTTTTTT. Full variable domain (outside the CDR3, taken from reference TRBV7-8 and TRBJ1-4): GAGVSQSPRYKVAKRGQDVALRCDPISGHVSLFWYQQALGQGPEFLTYFQNEAQLDKSGLPSDRFFAERPEGSVSTLKIQRTQQEDSAVYLCASSVDRQEGEKLFFGSGTQLSVL.

The chain joins TRBV9 to TRBJ1-6; 8 nucleotides match TRBD1. This CDR3 comprises 13 residues. Germline V gives CDR1 SGDLS, CDR2 YYNGEE. Germline trimming cut 4 bases from V and 13 bases from J; bases unmatched to any gene: 7. CDR3 sequence reads: CASSPQGASPLHF. The CDR3 region has the DNA TGTGCCAGCAGCCCCCAGGGGGCTTCGCCCCTCCACTTT.

This chain links TRBV19 with TRBJ1-5, with D possibly TRBD1 on 6 matching bases. CDR1 and CDR2 from the germline V gene are LNHDA and SQIVND (reference sequence). Deletions cut 8 bases from V and 1 base from J, with 15 bases between. The CDR3 has 15 residues. Here the CDR3 DNA reads TGTGCCAGTTTGACAGGAGATCTGAGCAATCAGCCCCAGCATTTT. Its translation: CASLTGDLSNQPQHF.

The chain's CDR3 is CASSLSGGAYEQYF. The CDR3 DNA reads as TGTGCCAGCAGTTTATCAGGGGGCGCCTACGAGCAGTACTTC. This chain uses TRBV28 with TRBJ2-7, with TRBD1 identical over 8 bases. Germline V gene lookup returns CDR1 MDHEN and CDR2 SYDVKM. This CDR3 contains 14 residues. After removal of 1 base from V and 2 bases from J, the junction contained 1 base not matched to a gene.

The rearrangement uses TRBV5-5 and TRBJ1-4; maybe TRBD1 (6 bases). CDR3 size: 13 residues. The germline gives CDR1 SGHKS, CDR2 YYEKEE (reference sequence). Trimming removed 3 bases from V and 5 bases from J, with 8 bases in between. This CDR3 reads CASSYGQNEKLFF. The CDR3 region has the DNA TGTGCCAGCAGCTACGGACAGAATGAAAAACTGTTTTTT.

V is TRBV5-1 and J is TRBJ2-3; TRBD2 aligns across 14 bases. There are 19 residues in the CDR3. Germline V CDR1 and CDR2: SGHRS, YFSETQ. After removal of 4 bases from V and 3 bases from J, the junction contained 13 bases not matched to a gene. CDR3 DNA sequence: TGCGCCAGCAGCCCGGCCCTTCTGACTAGCGGGGGGGCAACAGATACGCAGTATTTT. This translates into CASSPALLTSGGATDTQYF. The full variable domain, its missing parts supplied by reference TRBV5-1 and TRBJ2-3, is KAGVTQTPRYLIKTRGQQVTLSCSPISGHRSVSWYQQTPGQGLQFLFEYFSETQRNKGNFPGRFSGRQFSNSRSEMNVSTLELGDSALYLCASSPALLTSGGATDTQYFGPGTRLTVL.

The chain employs TRBV7-6 and TRBJ1-4; weak D call: TRBD1 (6 bases). With 5 bases removed from V and 1 base from J, the gap between germline ends came to 20 bases. The CDR3 loop spans 18 amino acids. Germline lookup yields CDR1 SGHVS and CDR2 FNYEAQ. CDR3 nucleotide sequence: TGTGCCAGCAGCCCGGGCCCCTGGACAGCCCTAACTAATGAAAAACTGTTTTTT. This encodes CASSPGPWTALTNEKLFF. Filled out from reference TRBV7-6 and TRBJ1-4, the complete variable domain reads GAGVSQSPRYKVTKRGQDVALRCDPISGHVSLYWYRQALGQGPEFLTYFNYEAQQDKSGLPNDRFSAERPEGSISTLTIQRTEQRDSAMYRCASSPGPWTALTNEKLFFGSGTQLSVL.

This clone was observed a single time. The V call is TRBV12-5, the J call TRBJ1-4, with 7 bases fitting TRBD1. CDR1 LGHNT and CDR2 FRNRAP come from the germline V gene. CDR3 size: 14 residues. Germline trimming cut 6 bases from V and 8 bases from J; bases unmatched to any gene: 9. Here the CDR3 DNA reads TGTGCTAGTGGGAAAGGGGGCGCGGGGGAAAAACTGTTTTTT. Protein sequence: CASGKGGAGEKLFF. Using reference TRBV12-5 and TRBJ1-4 for the parts outside the CDR3, the full variable domain is DARVTQTPRHKVTEMGQEVTMRCQPILGHNTVFWYRQTMMQGLELLAYFRNRAPLDDSGMPKDRFSAEMPDATLATLKIQPSEPRDSAVYFCASGKGGAGEKLFFGSGTQLSVL.

This chain uses TRBV5-6 with TRBJ2-1; weak D call: TRBD2 (5 bases). CDR3 size: 14 residues. The germline CDR1 and CDR2 sequences are SGHDT and YYEEEE. V was trimmed by 2 bases and J by 7 bases, leaving 13 bases between them. The CDR3: CASSFGLGENEQFF. CDR3 coding DNA: TGTGCCAGCAGCTTTGGTCTCGGGGAGAATGAGCAGTTCTTC.

The V gene is TRBV7-8, the J gene TRBJ2-3; TRBD2 matches at 11 bases. Germline loops: CDR1 SGHVS, CDR2 FQNEAQ. J lost 3 bases, V lost 4 bases, and 3 bases had no gene match. CDR3 size: 15 residues. CDR3 region: CASSSSGGTTDTQYF. For the CDR3, the DNA is TGTGCCAGCAGCTCTAGCGGGGGGACAACAGATACGCAGTATTTT.

The chain employs TRBV24-1 and TRBJ2-2; 9 nucleotides agree with TRBD1. The germline V gene encodes CDR1 KGHDR and CDR2 SFDVKD. V trimming: 7 bases; J trimming: 3 bases; junction bases outside the gene matches: 2. The CDR3 totals 14 residues. CDR3 sequence: CATSRTGDTGELFF. The DNA of the CDR3 is TGTGCCACCAGCCGGACAGGGGACACCGGGGAGCTGTTTTTT.

The J gene is TRBJ1-2, the V gene TRBV19; a weak D match, TRBD1 (5 bases). The V gene lost 5 bases and the J gene lost 2 bases, with 12 bases spanning the gap. This CDR3 spans 14 amino acids. The germline CDR1 and CDR2 sequences are LNHDA and SQIVND (reference sequence). The CDR3 DNA is TGTGCCAGTAGTGCTCCCACAGGAAACTATGGCTACACCTTC. Amino acid sequence: CASSAPTGNYGYTF. Drawing the rest from reference TRBV19 and TRBJ1-2, the complete variable domain is DGGITQSPKYLFRKEGQNVTLSCEQNLNHDAMYWYRQDPGQGLRLIYYSQIVNDFQKGDIAEGYSVSREKKESFPLTVTSAQKNPTAFYLCASSAPTGNYGYTFGSGTRLTVV.

This clone was seen just once. J is TRBJ2-5 and V is TRBV6-1; D is uncertain. Germline loops: CDR1 MNHNS, CDR2 SASEGT. Trimming stripped 1 base from V and 0 bases from J, with 6 bases between. The CDR3 runs 14 residues. The CDR3 nucleotides read TGTGCCAGCAGTGAAGTTATAGACCAAGAGACCCAGTACTTC. Protein sequence: CASSEVIDQETQYF.

This clone appeared once. The chain uses TRBV28 and TRBJ2-4, with D perhaps matching TRBD1 (6 bases). This CDR3 comprises 15 residues. The germline V gene has CDR1 MDHEN and CDR2 SYDVKM. The V and J ends lost 5 bases and 0 bases respectively, with 11 bases between them. The CDR3 reads CASSLQGIAKNIQYF. As DNA, the CDR3 is TGTGCCAGCAGTCTACAGGGTATAGCCAAAAACATTCAGTACTTC.

The V call is TRBV6-1, the J call TRBJ1-3; D is undetermined. This CDR3 comprises 15 residues. V was shortened by 1 base and J by 0 bases, with 7 bases between the two germline ends. Per germline, CDR1 MNHNS and CDR2 SASEGT. The CDR3 here is CASSEGPFSGNTIYF. The CDR3 nucleotides read TGTGCCAGCAGTGAAGGGCCGTTCTCTGGAAACACCATATATTTT.

The rearrangement links TRBV19 to TRBJ1-1; 9 bases align to TRBD1. Germline values: CDR1 LNHDA, CDR2 SQIVND (reference sequence). J lost 5 bases, V lost 1 base, and 8 bases had no gene match. The CDR3 loop spans 16 amino acids. The chain's CDR3 is CASSIGFRQGGTEAFF. The CDR3 DNA follows: TGTGCCAGTAGTATAGGGTTTCGACAGGGGGGGACTGAAGCTTTCTTT.

The chain combines TRBV19 with TRBJ1-2, with 7 bases matching TRBD1. V trimming: 5 bases; J trimming: 3 bases; junction bases outside the gene matches: 6. Germline CDR1 reads LNHDA; CDR2 reads SQIVND (reference sequence). This CDR3 contains 14 residues. In DNA form, the CDR3 reads TGTGCCAGTAGTTCCGGACAGGCCCACTATGGCTACACCTTC. Its translation: CASSSGQAHYGYTF.

This sequence joins TRBV2 and TRBJ1-1; D is ambiguous. Looked up from germline, CDR1 is SNHLY and CDR2 is FYNNEI. V lost 4 bases, J lost 1 base, and 7 bases lay in between. The length of the CDR3 is 13 residues. CDR3 nucleotide sequence: TGTGCCAGCAGTGGGCAACCGAACACTGAAGCTTTCTTT. Protein product: CASSGQPNTEAFF.

This sequence joins TRBV4-1 and TRBJ2-5, with 9 bases aligning to TRBD2. The CDR3 totals 18 residues. Germline lookup yields CDR1 MGHRA and CDR2 YSYEKL. The V segment lost 2 bases and the J segment 0 bases; nucleotides outside the gene matches: 10. The CDR3 region is CASSQWPKIAGDQETQYF. CDR3 nucleotide sequence: TGCGCCAGCAGCCAATGGCCGAAGATAGCGGGGGACCAAGAGACCCAGTACTTC.

The gene calls are TRBV5-6 and TRBJ1-5; D is possibly TRBD1 (5 bases). CDR3 length: 13 residues. Trimming removed 4 bases from V and 5 bases from J, with 10 bases in between. Germline lookup yields CDR1 SGHDT and CDR2 YYEEEE. Here the CDR3 reads CASSRQSDQPQHF. The CDR3 coding sequence is TGTGCCAGCAGCCGACAGTCCGATCAGCCCCAGCATTTT. Filled out from reference TRBV5-6 and TRBJ1-5, the complete variable domain reads DAGVTQSPTHLIKTRGQQVTLRCSPKSGHDTVSWYQQALGQGPQFIFQYYEEEERQRGNFPDRFSGHQFPNYSSELNVNALLLGDSALYLCASSRQSDQPQHFGDGTRLSIL.

The chain combines TRBV5-1 with TRBJ1-4; the match to TRBD1 covers 10 bases. The CDR3 has 15 amino acids. J was trimmed by 5 bases and V by 4 bases; bases with no gene match: 5. CDR1 is SGHRS, CDR2 YFSETQ, per germline. DNA for the CDR3: TGCGCCAGCAGCGCCCTGGACAGGGGGAATGAAAAACTGTTTTTT. This translates into CASSALDRGNEKLFF.

This chain's CDR3 is CASSQDTGGGNQPQHF. The CDR3 DNA is TGCGCCAGCAGCCAAGATACGGGGGGAGGCAATCAGCCCCAGCATTTT. The rearrangement links TRBV4-1 to TRBJ1-5, with D perhaps TRBD1 (5 bases). Trimming took off 0 bases at V and 2 bases at J, with 11 bases between the two ends. CDR1 MGHRA and CDR2 YSYEKL come from the germline V gene. The CDR3 has 16 amino acids.

V and J are TRBV29-1 and TRBJ1-1; D might be TRBD1 (5 bases). V shed 7 bases and J shed 4 bases, with 13 bases lying between them. The V gene's germline CDR1 is SQVTM and CDR2 ANQGSEA. The CDR3 spans 12 residues. The CDR3, as DNA: TGCAGCGGGAGGGGTGAGGTCACTGAAGCTTTCTTT. Its protein is CSGRGEVTEAFF.

V is TRBV29-1 and J is TRBJ2-5, with 9 bases lining up with TRBD1. The CDR3 runs 13 residues. Trimming took 7 bases from V and 4 from J; bases not matched to a gene: 7. The germline V gene encodes CDR1 SQVTM and CDR2 ANQGSEA. The CDR3 spells CSAHRGLLETQYF. As DNA, the CDR3 is TGCAGCGCCCACAGGGGGCTCTTAGAGACCCAGTACTTC.

V and J are TRBV2 and TRBJ1-1; no reliable D call. Germline CDR1 SNHLY, CDR2 FYNNEI. Trimming took 8 bases from V and 8 from J, leaving 12 bases between them. CDR3 length: 11 residues. The CDR3 reads CASGRNAEAFF. CDR3 sequence (DNA): TGTGCCAGCGGGCGTAACGCCGAAGCTTTCTTT.